Below, 10 T cell receptor beta chains from the same sample are listed, as sequenced in a study of low-dose radiotherapy and immunotherapy resistance in tumors. Alpha- and beta-chain coverage of first-strand cDNA came from TRAV- and TRBV-specific primers. Amplification of TCRs used a constant-region primer and V-primer adapter for about 19 PCR cycles. MiXCR, run by TCRdb on the reads, gives a single entry per CDR3 protein. The data contain about 64,000 distinct CDR3 sequences, about 30% of them singletons. Time point reported: before trial treatment. The sample was PBMCs, taken before treatment. These receptors were collected from a male donor with rectosigmoid adenocarcinoma.

This clonotype was counted ten times or more. The chain combines TRBV25-1 with TRBJ1-1, with D hard to call. Trimming pared 2 bases from V and 0 bases from J, leaving 10 bases between. From germline, CDR1 is MGHDK and CDR2 SYGVNS. The CDR3 is made up of 15 amino acids. The CDR3 sequence: CASSEIGRLNTEAFF. CDR3 DNA sequence: TGTGCCAGCAGTGAAATTGGGAGGTTGAACACTGAAGCTTTCTTT. The variable domain in full, completed from reference TRBV25-1 and TRBJ1-1, reads EADIYQTPRYLVIGTGKKITLECSQTMGHDKMYWYQQDPGMELHLIHYSYGVNSTEKGDLSSESTVSRIRTEHFPLTLESARPSHTSQYLCASSEIGRLNTEAFFGQGTRLTVV.

Regarding this clonotype: Because the CDR3's place on the DNA is in doubt, the DNA is left out and the CDR3 is given as listed by TCRdb. The rearrangement uses TRBV29-1 and TRBJ2-1; the DNA was not compared with TRBD2, the D call given in the table. CDR1 and CDR2 from the germline V gene are SQVTM and ANQGSEA. The CDR3 contains 24 residues when both ends are counted. The CDR3 loop is CSVAGDSALYLCASSLGYYNEQFF.

This clonotype was detected ten times or more. The gene calls are TRBV12-3 or TRBV12-4 and TRBJ1-1; D uncertain. The CDR3 spans 14 residues. Trimming shortened V by 5 bases and J by 0 bases, and 10 bases separated the two germline ends. The CDR3 is CASSPRSLNTEAFF. The CDR3 DNA follows: TGTGCCAGCAGTCCGAGGAGTCTGAACACTGAAGCTTTCTTT.

This chain joins TRBV24-1 and TRBJ2-7; perhaps TRBD2 as D (5 bases). This CDR3 spans 15 amino acids. Germline-derived CDR1 and CDR2 are KGHDR and SFDVKD. V lost 4 bases to trimming and J lost 3 bases, with 15 bases between them. The CDR3 DNA reads TGTGCCACCAGTGACCCCAAATCCACTAGCTACGAGCAGTACTTC. This translates into CATSDPKSTSYEQYF.

Ten or more counts support this clonotype. The chain couples TRBV12-3 or TRBV12-4 to TRBJ2-5; 7 bases line up with TRBD2. V shed 7 bases, J shed 4 bases, and the junction held 6 bases outside the gene matches. The CDR3 loop spans 13 amino acids. CDR3 amino acids: CASTSSGGETQYF. CDR3 nucleotides: TGTGCCAGCACCTCTTCGGGGGGAGAGACCCAGTACTTC.

This clonotype was seen many times. The chain combines TRBV5-1 with TRBJ2-7, with a weak D call TRBD2 (6 bases). Germline V gene lookup returns CDR1 SGHRS and CDR2 YFSETQ. V gave up 4 bases and J gave up 5 bases, with 16 bases separating them. CDR3 length equals 14 residues. CDR3 sequence reads: CASSPQRADNEQYF. The DNA of the CDR3 is TGCGCCAGCAGCCCCCAGCGGGCGGACAACGAGCAGTACTTC.

This clonotype appeared once. The CDR3 region has the DNA TGTGCCAGCAGCCCTTCCTCACTGGGTGAGCAGTACTTC. This codes for CASSPSSLGEQYF. The chain couples TRBV3-1 to TRBJ2-7; no reliable D call. Germline V lookup: CDR1 LGHDT, CDR2 YNNKEL (reference sequence). Trimming cost V 4 bases and J 7 bases, with 14 bases left between them. This CDR3 region has 13 residues.

A word on this clonotype: A far larger clone is one nucleotide away, so this likely arose from a read error. This chain uses TRBV27 with TRBJ1-4, with D tentatively TRBD1 (5 bases). CDR3 length: 19 amino acids. Germline V CDR1 and CDR2: MNHEY, SMNVEV (reference sequence). Trimming cost V 0 bases and J 2 bases, with 19 bases left between them. Here the CDR3 reads CASSLSAPAGGSTNEKLFF. The CDR3 bases are TGTGCCAGCAGTTTATCCGCCCCCGCCGGGGGATCTACTAATGAAAAACTGTTTTTT.

The chain recombines TRBV6-2 or TRBV6-3 with TRBJ1-1; D gene unclear. V dropped 0 bases and J dropped 3 bases, with 20 bases sitting between them. Germline CDR1 MNHEY, CDR2 SVGEGT. This CDR3 contains 18 residues. CDR3 residues: CASSYSMLSRLADTEAFF. The CDR3 DNA reads as TGTGCCAGCAGTTACTCGATGCTGTCGCGCTTGGCGGACACTGAAGCTTTCTTT.

This clonotype was observed at least ten times. The gene calls are TRBV9 and TRBJ1-1, with D possibly matching TRBD1 (6 bases). V dropped 0 bases and J dropped 6 bases, with 9 bases sitting between them. Looked up from germline, CDR1 is SGDLS and CDR2 is YYNGEE. CDR3 length: 13 residues. CDR3 region: CASSVGGGPEAFF. CDR3 nucleotides: TGTGCCAGCAGCGTAGGTGGGGGGCCTGAAGCTTTCTTT.